The 18 T cell receptor beta chains given below trace back to one sample, sequenced in a study of shared clonotypes between healthy human individuals. Produced via immunoSEQ multiplex PCR; TCRdb's table is partial and in-frame only. The table records about 670,000 clones, 72% of them present only once. The source material was memory CD4+ T cells sorted from blood. Stated subset: CD45RA-negative fraction. These receptors all stem from a woman in her twenties or thirties in good health.

This chain links TRBV27 with TRBJ2-7, with 10 bases identical to TRBD2. This CDR3 region has 13 residues. The J segment lost 3 bases and the V segment lost 5 bases, leaving 1 base of the junction unmatched. CDR1 and CDR2 (germline): MNHEY, SMNVEV (reference sequence). The CDR3 DNA reads as TGTGCCAGCAGTCGGACTAGCGGCTACGAGCAGTACTTC. Encoded protein: CASSRTSGYEQYF.

V is TRBV7-2 and J is TRBJ2-7, with D tentatively TRBD1 (6 bases). Germline loops: CDR1 SGHTA, CDR2 FQGNSA. With 3 bases removed from V and 2 bases from J, the gap between germline ends came to 11 bases. The CDR3 extends over 14 amino acids. The CDR3 nucleotides are TGTGCCAGCAGCTTTAGACAGGCAACCTACGAGCAGTACTTC. This gives the protein CASSFRQATYEQYF.

V usage is TRBV6-5 and J usage is TRBJ2-7; D unresolved. The V gene lost 0 bases and the J gene lost 6 bases, with 12 bases spanning the gap. The CDR3 runs to 14 residues. Germline V gene data show CDR1 as MNHEY and CDR2 as SVGAGI. This chain's CDR3 is CASSYSPRLVEQYF. The CDR3, as DNA: TGTGCCAGCAGTTACTCCCCTCGCTTGGTCGAGCAGTACTTC.

The chain carries TRBV10-2 and TRBJ2-7, with 9 bases fitting TRBD2. Per germline, CDR1 WSHSY and CDR2 SAAADI. V was pared by 2 bases and J by 1 base, with 9 bases of the junction left unmatched. This CDR3 contains 17 residues. The chain's CDR3 is CASSEGVAAGGSYEQYF. CDR3 nucleotide sequence: TGCGCCAGCAGTGAGGGAGTTGCAGCGGGAGGTTCCTACGAGCAGTACTTC.

This sequence joins TRBV7-2 and TRBJ2-1, with D possibly matching TRBD2 (5 bases). The length of the CDR3 is 19 residues. Trimming took off 0 bases at V and 7 bases at J, with 25 bases between the two ends. Germline CDR1 and CDR2: SGHTA and FQGNSA. CDR3 region: CASSLARVDSFAVSNEQFF. In nucleotides, the CDR3 is TGTGCCAGCAGCTTAGCGCGGGTAGATTCGTTCGCGGTCAGTAATGAGCAGTTCTTC. Complete variable domain (other parts from reference TRBV7-2 and TRBJ2-1): GAGVSQSPSNKVTEKGKDVELRCDPISGHTALYWYRQSLGQGLEFLIYFQGNSAPDKSGLPSDRFSAERTGGSVSTLTIQRTQQEDSAVYLCASSLARVDSFAVSNEQFFGPGTRLTVL.

This clone has ten or more counts. V gene TRBV5-4 combines with J gene TRBJ1-3, with D possibly matching TRBD1 (6 bases). Looked up from germline, CDR1 is SGHNT and CDR2 is YYREEE (reference sequence). CDR3 length: 14 amino acids. The ends were cut back, 4 bases at V and 4 bases at J, with 12 bases in the middle. This CDR3 reads CASSVDRSGNTIYF. The CDR3 DNA sequence: TGTGCCAGCAGCGTTGACAGGTCGGGAAACACCATATATTTT.

J is TRBJ2-7 and V is TRBV19; TRBD1 matches 8 bases. The trim removed 4 bases at V and 5 bases at J, leaving 7 bases unmatched. In germline, CDR1 is LNHDA, CDR2 SQIVND (reference sequence). This CDR3 spans 14 amino acids. As DNA, the CDR3 is TGTGCCAGTAGTACTGGGGACAGGACCAACGAGCAGTACTTC. It is translated as CASSTGDRTNEQYF.

The V gene is TRBV10-2, the J gene TRBJ2-7; no firm D call. The ends were cut back, 3 bases at V and 4 bases at J, with 4 bases in the middle. The CDR3 is made up of 11 amino acids. Germline assignment: CDR1 WSHSY and CDR2 SAAADI. CDR3 sequence reads: CASSDRYEQYF. The CDR3 nucleotides read TGCGCCAGCAGTGACCGATACGAGCAGTACTTC.

V gene TRBV10-3 combines with J gene TRBJ2-5; D not resolved. This CDR3 has 14 amino acids. Germline V lookup: CDR1 ENHRY, CDR2 SYGVKD. Between the trimmed V and J ends, which lost 5 bases and 3 bases, there was a span of 13 bases. The CDR3 here is CAISSTEREETQYF. CDR3 coding DNA: TGTGCCATCAGTTCGACTGAAAGGGAAGAGACCCAGTACTTC.

The chain combines TRBV5-4 with TRBJ2-1, with 7 bases fitting TRBD1. The germline CDR1 and CDR2 sequences are SGHNT and YYREEE (reference sequence). This CDR3 comprises 15 residues. The V gene end was trimmed by 4 bases and the J gene end by 0 bases; junction bases not matched to a gene: 4. Written as DNA, the CDR3 is TGTGCCAGCAGCAAACAGGGGAGCTCCTACAATGAGCAGTTCTTC. This gives the protein CASSKQGSSYNEQFF.

The rearrangement uses TRBV5-1 and TRBJ2-4; tentative D call: TRBD1 (6 bases). The CDR3 runs 15 residues. Germline-derived CDR1 and CDR2 are SGHRS and YFSETQ. With 1 base removed from V and 0 bases from J, the gap between germline ends came to 8 bases. CDR3 sequence reads: CASSLIQGAKNIQYF. CDR3 nucleotide sequence: TGCGCCAGCAGCTTGATACAGGGAGCCAAAAACATTCAGTACTTC.

The chain uses TRBV2 and TRBJ1-3, with unresolved D. Trimming stripped 4 bases from V and 0 bases from J, with 10 bases between. The CDR3 is 15 amino acids. Germline V gene data show CDR1 as SNHLY and CDR2 as FYNNEI. The CDR3 nucleotides are TGTGCCAGCAGTGTAGGTTGGAGCTCTGGAAACACCATATATTTT. This codes for CASSVGWSSGNTIYF.

The count of this clone is one. This chain links TRBV18 with TRBJ2-1; tentatively, D is TRBD1 (6 bases). V lost 0 bases and J lost 12, with 15 bases in between. The CDR3 spans 14 residues. Germline CDR1 reads KGHSH; CDR2 reads LQKENI. Here the CDR3 DNA reads TGTGCCAGCTCACCACCGAGGGACATACCGACGCAGTTCTTC. It codes for CASSPPRDIPTQFF.

This clone was observed many times. CDR3 region: CAWSAHRDSEAFF. Here the CDR3 DNA reads TGTGCCTGGAGTGCACACAGGGATTCCGAAGCTTTCTTT. The rearrangement links TRBV30 to TRBJ1-1; tentative D call: TRBD1 (6 bases). V dropped 1 base and J dropped 8 bases, with 14 bases sitting between them. Germline CDR1 and CDR2: GTSNPN and SVGIG (reference sequence). The CDR3 extends over 13 amino acids. The variable domain in full, completed from reference TRBV30 and TRBJ1-1, reads SQTIHQWPATLVQPVGSPLSLECTVEGTSNPNLYWYRQAAGRGLQLLFYSVGIGQISSEVPQNLSASRPQDRQFILSSKKLLLSDSGFYLCAWSAHRDSEAFFGQGTRLTVV.

The V gene is TRBV18, the J gene TRBJ2-5; D is possibly TRBD2 (6 bases). V lost 5 bases, J lost 1 base, and 17 bases lay in between. The CDR3 is made up of 16 amino acids. The germline V gene has CDR1 KGHSH and CDR2 LQKENI. CDR3 sequence: CASSRDKGLIQETQYF. DNA for the CDR3: TGTGCCAGCTCAAGAGATAAGGGACTGATCCAAGAGACCCAGTACTTC. The complete variable domain, with remaining parts taken from reference TRBV18 and TRBJ2-5, reads NAGVMQNPRHLVRRRGQEARLRCSPMKGHSHVYWYRQLPEEGLKFMVYLQKENIIDESGMPKERFSAEFPKEGPSILRIQQVVRGDSAAYFCASSRDKGLIQETQYFGPGTRLLVL.

The chain uses TRBV27 and TRBJ1-3; D may be TRBD1 (5 bases). CDR3 length: 15 residues. The ends were cut back, 4 bases at V and 0 bases at J, with 10 bases in the middle. Per the germline V gene, CDR1 is MNHEY and CDR2 is SMNVEV (reference sequence). Here the CDR3 reads CASSSRQSSGNTIYF. For the CDR3, the DNA is TGTGCCAGCAGTTCCAGACAGAGCTCTGGAAACACCATATATTTT.

The chain employs TRBV2 and TRBJ1-3; D unclear. Per germline, CDR1 SNHLY and CDR2 FYNNEI. Trimming stripped 5 bases from V and 0 bases from J, with 8 bases between. The CDR3 runs to 14 residues. The CDR3 DNA sequence: TGTGCCAGCAGTCAAACGAGCTCTGGAAACACCATATATTTT. Protein product: CASSQTSSGNTIYF.

The chain couples TRBV19 to TRBJ1-2; D is perhaps TRBD1 (6 bases). The length of the CDR3 is 15 residues. Germline CDR1 is LNHDA and CDR2 is SQIVND (reference sequence). Trimming removed 3 bases from V and 0 bases from J, with 11 bases in between. The CDR3 nucleotides read TGTGCCAGTAGTATTGGACAGAGCGCTAACTATGGCTACACCTTC. Its protein is CASSIGQSANYGYTF.